The clone carrying this TCR beta chain was counted a few times. Its antigen is not known. Repertoires were generated with immunoSEQ multiplex PCR, while TCRdb's copy carries only in-frame clones and drops some. The data show 40,000 to 60,000 clones, with about four fifths seen just once and over 3% held by the top ten. The data originate from a study of pediatric ulcerative colitis. General study results and limits: Repertoires came from total lymphocyte DNA, not specific subsets.

The rectum was sampled with one to two pinch biopsies at colonoscopy. V lost 8 bases and J lost 6, with 14 bases in between. Per the germline V gene, CDR1 is LNHNV and CDR2 is YYDKDF (reference sequence). The CDR3 covers 12 residues. The source of this sequence is a girl aged 5 to 17 with moderate ulcerative colitis. This chain uses TRBV15 with TRBJ2-7; perhaps D is TRBD1 or TRBD2 (5 bases each). Sequenced material: gut tissue. The CDR3 loop reads CATEGPQGEQYF. In nucleotides, the CDR3 is TGTGCCACCGAGGGCCCGCAGGGCGAGCAGTACTTC.